This T cell receptor (beta chain) comes out of a study of blood T cell repertoires in COVID-19 (dated by TCRdb to between 2020 and 2021). Notes on the research overall: Collaborator samples came from the United States, Italy and Spain and covered acute and convalescent phases of COVID-19. The prospective study material was composed of cDNA or gDNA derived from T cells, B-cell-depleted T cells, or PBMCs. The dataset comprised deeply sampled blood TCRbeta repertoires from subjects exposed to, actively infected with, or recovered from COVID-19. The repertoires were made available in a free public database intended to serve as a resource for research on the immune response to SARS-CoV-2. Samples were obtained from the ongoing ImmuneRACE study (first 160 participants) and from over 1,000 subjects provided by 6 global collaborators. The sample metadata nearly always contained a de-identified subject ID, COVID-19 status, age in years and sex. Where available, HLA class I and class II types were obtained from metadata supplied by the sample provider rather than from assay-based typing. The full study reports these points: The quantity of clinical and demographic metadata differed by source and by participant and was supplied without curation.

With respect to this clone: No cognate antigen has been identified for it. The record has no base qualities; no much larger clone is one base away.

TCRbeta CDR3 regions were amplified from genomic DNA by means of the immunoSEQ Assay, a bias-controlled multiplex PCR. In the authors' own workflow: Within the assay, amplification of reference gene primers was used to estimate how many nucleated cells each sample contained. To quantify the absolute abundance of each unique TCRbeta CDR3 rearrangement, sequence reads were collapsed and filtered. Productive Simpson clonality was computed per sample as the square root of Simpson's diversity index over productive rearrangements. Sourced from immuneACCESS, this table was stored by TCRdb with only in-frame sequences that have V and J called. A share of the clones is absent; for the studies checked, an unresolved V gene accounts for under half, and the remainder has no known explanation. V and J calls and clone size are those listed in that table; D and trimming were worked out from the DNA. Across this sample there are roughly 120,000 clones, with approximately 79% seen only once. Under 3% of the sample rests with the top ten.

Each collaborating institution followed its own protocols to collect whole blood in K2EDTA tubes. For TCRbeta analysis, collaborators shipped samples in one of three forms: frozen whole blood, isolated PBMCs, or DNA extracted from either of those sample types. The germline V gene (reference sequence) sets CDR1 to SGHNT and CDR2 to YYREEE. Counted from cysteine to phenylalanine, this CDR3 has 15 amino acids. Only CDR3 DNA is held: 45 bases, read in frame from base 1. Trimmed from V: 1 base; trimmed from J: 0 bases; junction bases lacking a gene match: 2. What was sequenced was peripheral blood. The receptor was derived from a man aged 45-65 years with acute or convalescent COVID-19. The sequence joins TRBV5-4 to TRBJ1-1, with TRBD1 identical over 8 junction bases. The DNA is as follows: TGTGCCAGCAGCTTGCCAGGGGGCATGAACACTGAAGCTTTCTTT. It is translated as CASSLPGGMNTEAFF.